This T cell receptor (beta chain) was identified during a study of PD-1 blockade in classical Hodgkin lymphoma. Whole-study context: Patients were administered nivolumab (3 mg/kg intravenously) every 2 weeks.

Each patient's relapse followed autologous stem cell transplantation, and brentuximab vedotin exposure varied. Patients reached a best response of complete response, partial response or progressive disease. Findings and caveats of the study: Newly diagnosed patients were reported to start with lower TCR diversity than healthy donors.

Profiling relied on immunoSEQ multiplex PCR, and the TCRdb table lists in-frame clones only, not all of them. The sample contains roughly 25,000 clones, roughly three quarters of which appear only once. On this clone itself: Its cognate antigen is unknown.

This TCR was sampled from a human donor with classical Hodgkin lymphoma. The material was peripheral blood mononuclear cells (PBMCs), obtained at baseline.

The CDR3 reads CASSHRLAGGLETQYF. The CDR3 DNA sequence: TGTGCCAGCAGCCACAGACTAGCGGGGGGACTAGAGACCCAGTACTTC. The chain employs TRBV7-6 and TRBJ2-5, with 13 bases aligning to TRBD2. V was pared by 5 bases and J by 4 bases, with 7 bases of the junction left unmatched. CDR1 SGHVS and CDR2 FNYEAQ come from the germline V gene. This CDR3 has 16 residues.